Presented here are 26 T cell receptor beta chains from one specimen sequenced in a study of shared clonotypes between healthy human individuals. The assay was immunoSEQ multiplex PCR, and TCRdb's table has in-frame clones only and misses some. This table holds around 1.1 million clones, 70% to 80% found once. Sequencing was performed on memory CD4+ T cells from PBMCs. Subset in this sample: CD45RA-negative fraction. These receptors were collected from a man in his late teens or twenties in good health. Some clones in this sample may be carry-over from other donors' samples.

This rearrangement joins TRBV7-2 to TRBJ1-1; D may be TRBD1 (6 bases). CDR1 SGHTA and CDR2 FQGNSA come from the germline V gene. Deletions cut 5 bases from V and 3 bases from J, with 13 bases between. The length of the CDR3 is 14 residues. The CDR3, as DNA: TGTGCCAGCAGCGAAGGCAGGGGTTACACTGAAGCTTTCTTT. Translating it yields CASSEGRGYTEAFF.

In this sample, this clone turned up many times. Written as DNA, the CDR3 is TGCAGCGCCAGGACAGGATACGCAACTAATGAAAAACTGTTTTTT. The encoded protein is CSARTGYATNEKLFF. The V call is TRBV29-1, the J call TRBJ1-4; TRBD1 agrees at 7 bases. The CDR3 loop spans 15 amino acids. The trim removed 7 bases at V and 0 bases at J, leaving 8 bases unmatched. Per the germline V gene, CDR1 is SQVTM and CDR2 is ANQGSEA.

The CDR3 is CATRKQAYVRNEQFF. CDR3 nucleotide sequence: TGTGCCACCCGGAAACAGGCTTATGTCCGGAATGAGCAGTTCTTC. V and J are TRBV15 and TRBJ2-1; possible D gene TRBD1, 5 bases. The germline V gene encodes CDR1 LNHNV and CDR2 YYDKDF (reference sequence). CDR3 length equals 15 residues. V gave up 8 bases and J gave up 7 bases, with 21 bases separating them.

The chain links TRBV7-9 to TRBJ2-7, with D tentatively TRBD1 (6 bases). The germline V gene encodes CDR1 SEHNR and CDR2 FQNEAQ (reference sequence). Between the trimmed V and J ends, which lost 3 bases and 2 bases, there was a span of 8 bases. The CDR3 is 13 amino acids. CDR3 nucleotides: TGTGCCAGCAGCTTCCAGGGGACCTACGAGCAGTACTTC. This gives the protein CASSFQGTYEQYF.

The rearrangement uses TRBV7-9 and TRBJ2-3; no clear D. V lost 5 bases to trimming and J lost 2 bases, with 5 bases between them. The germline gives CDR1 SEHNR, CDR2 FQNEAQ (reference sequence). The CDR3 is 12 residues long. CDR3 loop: CASSPITDTQYF. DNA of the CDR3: TGTGCCAGCAGCCCCATCACAGATACGCAGTATTTT.

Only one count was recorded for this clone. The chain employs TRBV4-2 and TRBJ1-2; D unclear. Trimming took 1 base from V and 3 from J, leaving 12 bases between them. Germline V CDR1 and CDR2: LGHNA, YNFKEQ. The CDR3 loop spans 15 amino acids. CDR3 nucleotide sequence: TGTGCCAGCAGCCAAGGGGGTAGGGAGGACTATGGCTACACCTTC. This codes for CASSQGGREDYGYTF.

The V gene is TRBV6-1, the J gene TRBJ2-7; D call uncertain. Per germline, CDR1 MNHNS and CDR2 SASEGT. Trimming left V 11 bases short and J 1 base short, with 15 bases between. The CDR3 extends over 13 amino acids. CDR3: CACAVQPSYEQYF. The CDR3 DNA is TGTGCCTGCGCAGTCCAACCTTCCTACGAGCAGTACTTC.

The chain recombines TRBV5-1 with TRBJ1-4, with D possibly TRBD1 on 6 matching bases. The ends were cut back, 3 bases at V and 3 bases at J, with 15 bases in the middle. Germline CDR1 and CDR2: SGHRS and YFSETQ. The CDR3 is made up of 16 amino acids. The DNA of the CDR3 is TGCGCCAGCAGCTCTACAGGGAATGCGGCTAATGAAAAACTGTTTTTT. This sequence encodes CASSSTGNAANEKLFF.

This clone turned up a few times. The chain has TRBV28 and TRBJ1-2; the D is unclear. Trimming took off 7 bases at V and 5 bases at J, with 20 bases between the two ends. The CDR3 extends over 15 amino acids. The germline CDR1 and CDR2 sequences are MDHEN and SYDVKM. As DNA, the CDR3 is TGTGCCAGCACCCCCCGGGCGGTGGATTGGTATGGCTACACCTTC. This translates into CASTPRAVDWYGYTF.

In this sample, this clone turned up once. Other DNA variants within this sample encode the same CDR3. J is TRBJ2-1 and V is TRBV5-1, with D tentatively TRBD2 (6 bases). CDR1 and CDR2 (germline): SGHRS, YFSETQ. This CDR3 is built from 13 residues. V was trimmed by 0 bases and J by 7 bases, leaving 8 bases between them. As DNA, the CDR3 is TGCGCCAGCAGCTTGGTGGGGGGTAATGAGCAGTTCTTC. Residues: CASSLVGGNEQFF.

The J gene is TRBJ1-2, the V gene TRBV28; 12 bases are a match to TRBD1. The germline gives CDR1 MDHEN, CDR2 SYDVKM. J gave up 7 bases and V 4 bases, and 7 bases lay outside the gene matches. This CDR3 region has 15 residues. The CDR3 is CASSSPGQGAGGYTF. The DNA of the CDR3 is TGTGCCAGCAGTTCGCCGGGACAGGGGGCGGGTGGCTACACCTTC.

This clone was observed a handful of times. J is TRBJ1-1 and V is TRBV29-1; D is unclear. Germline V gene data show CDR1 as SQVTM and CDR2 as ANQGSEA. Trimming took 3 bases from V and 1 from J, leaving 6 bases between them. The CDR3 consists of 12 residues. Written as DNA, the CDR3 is TGCAGCGTTGAGCTACGGAACACTGAAGCTTTCTTT. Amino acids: CSVELRNTEAFF.

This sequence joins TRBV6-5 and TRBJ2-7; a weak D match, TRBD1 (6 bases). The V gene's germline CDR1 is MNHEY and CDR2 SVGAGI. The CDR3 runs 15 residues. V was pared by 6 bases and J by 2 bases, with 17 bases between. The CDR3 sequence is CASRRTGTLTYEQYF. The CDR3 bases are TGTGCCAGCAGACGAACCGGGACACTAACCTACGAGCAGTACTTC.

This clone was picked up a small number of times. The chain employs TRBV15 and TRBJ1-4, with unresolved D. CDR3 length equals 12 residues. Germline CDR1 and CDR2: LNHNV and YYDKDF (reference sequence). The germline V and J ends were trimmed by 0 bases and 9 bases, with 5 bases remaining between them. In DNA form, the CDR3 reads TGTGCCACCAGCAGAGAACAGCAAAAACTGTTTTTT. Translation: CATSREQQKLFF. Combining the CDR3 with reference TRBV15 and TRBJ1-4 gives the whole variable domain DAMVIQNPRYQVTQFGKPVTLSCSQTLNHNVMYWYQQKSSQAPKLLFHYYDKDFNNEADTPDNFQSRRPNTSFCFLDIRSPGLGDTAMYLCATSREQQKLFFGSGTQLSVL.

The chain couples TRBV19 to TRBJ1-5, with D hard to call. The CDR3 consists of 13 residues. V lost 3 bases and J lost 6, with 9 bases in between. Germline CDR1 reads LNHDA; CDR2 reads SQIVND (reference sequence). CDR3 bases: TGTGCCAGTAGTATGGGCCCATCTCAGCCCCAGCATTTT. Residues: CASSMGPSQPQHF.

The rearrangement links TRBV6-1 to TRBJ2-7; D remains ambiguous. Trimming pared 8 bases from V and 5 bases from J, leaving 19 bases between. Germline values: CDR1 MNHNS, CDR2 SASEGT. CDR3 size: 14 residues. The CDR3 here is CASGLRTFRDEQYF. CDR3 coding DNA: TGTGCCAGCGGTCTTCGAACCTTCCGTGACGAGCAGTACTTC.

This CDR3 reads CASSRGKTQYF. The DNA of the CDR3 is TGTGCCAGCAGCCGGGGCAAAACGCAGTATTTT. The V gene is TRBV7-2, the J gene TRBJ2-3, with D possibly being TRBD1 or TRBD2 (5 bases each). Trimming pared 5 bases from V and 9 bases from J, leaving 9 bases between. From germline, CDR1 is SGHTA and CDR2 FQGNSA. The CDR3 runs 11 residues.

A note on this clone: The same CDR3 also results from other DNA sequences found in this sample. This chain's CDR3 is CASSLGGSTDTQYF. In DNA, the CDR3 is TGTGCCAGCAGCTTAGGGGGTAGCACAGATACGCAGTATTTT. The rearrangement uses TRBV11-3 and TRBJ2-3, with D hard to call. Germline lookup yields CDR1 SGHNT and CDR2 YENEEA. Deletions cut 1 base from V and 0 bases from J, with 5 bases between. The CDR3 is 14 residues long.

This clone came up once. The CDR3 coding sequence is TGTGCCAGCAGAGAGACTAGCGGGAGGAAAGATACGCAGTATTTT. It specifies CASRETSGRKDTQYF. This chain links TRBV7-9 with TRBJ2-3; 13 bases match TRBD2. The CDR3 runs 15 residues. V was clipped by 6 bases and J by 5 bases; unmatched bases: 5. Germline V lookup: CDR1 SEHNR, CDR2 FQNEAQ (reference sequence). The full variable domain, with the rest looked up from reference TRBV7-9 and TRBJ2-3, is DTGVSQNPRHKITKRGQNVTFRCDPISEHNRLYWYRQTLGQGPEFLTYFQNEAQLEKSRLLSDRFSAERPKGSFSTLEIQRTEQGDSAMYLCASRETSGRKDTQYFGPGTRLTVL.

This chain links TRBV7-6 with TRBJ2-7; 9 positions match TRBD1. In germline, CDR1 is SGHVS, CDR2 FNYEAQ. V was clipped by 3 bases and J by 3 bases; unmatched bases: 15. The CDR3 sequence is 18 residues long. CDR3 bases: TGTGCCAGCAGCTTTGGGACAGGGCCCGCTAAGTTAAACTACGAGCAGTACTTC. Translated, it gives CASSFGTGPAKLNYEQYF.

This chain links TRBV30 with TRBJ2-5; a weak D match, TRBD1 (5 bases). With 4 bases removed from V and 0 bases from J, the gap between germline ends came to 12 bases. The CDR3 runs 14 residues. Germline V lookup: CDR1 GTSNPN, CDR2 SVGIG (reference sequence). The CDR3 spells CAWNRQTYQETQYF. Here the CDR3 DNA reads TGTGCCTGGAATAGACAGACCTACCAAGAGACCCAGTACTTC. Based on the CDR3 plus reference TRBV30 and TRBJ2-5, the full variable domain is SQTIHQWPATLVQPVGSPLSLECTVEGTSNPNLYWYRQAAGRGLQLLFYSVGIGQISSEVPQNLSASRPQDRQFILSSKKLLLSDSGFYLCAWNRQTYQETQYFGPGTRLLVL.

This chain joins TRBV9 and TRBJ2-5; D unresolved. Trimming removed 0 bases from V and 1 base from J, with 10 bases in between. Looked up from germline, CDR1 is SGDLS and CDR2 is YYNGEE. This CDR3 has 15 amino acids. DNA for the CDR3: TGTGCCAGCAGCGTAGGCAGCGTAATCCAAGAGACCCAGTACTTC. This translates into CASSVGSVIQETQYF.

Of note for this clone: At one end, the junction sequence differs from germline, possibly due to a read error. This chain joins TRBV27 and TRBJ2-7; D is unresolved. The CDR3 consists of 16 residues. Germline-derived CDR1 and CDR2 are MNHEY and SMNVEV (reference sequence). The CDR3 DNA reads TGTGCCAGCAGTTTATCCAATTCCCTGGTGGGTTACGGGCAGTACTTC. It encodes CASSLSNSLVGYGQYF.

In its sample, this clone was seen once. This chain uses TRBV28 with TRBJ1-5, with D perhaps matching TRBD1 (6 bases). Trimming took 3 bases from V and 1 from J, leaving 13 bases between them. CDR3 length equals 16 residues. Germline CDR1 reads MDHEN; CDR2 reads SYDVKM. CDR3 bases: TGTGCCAGCAGTTTCCGGGGAGGGGGGAGCAATCAGCCCCAGCATTTT. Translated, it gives CASSFRGGGSNQPQHF.

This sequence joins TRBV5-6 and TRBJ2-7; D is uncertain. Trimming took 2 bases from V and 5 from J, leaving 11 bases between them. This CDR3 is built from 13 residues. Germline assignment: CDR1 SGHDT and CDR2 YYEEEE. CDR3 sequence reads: CASSFSRLDEQYF. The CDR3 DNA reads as TGTGCCAGCAGCTTCTCGAGGCTGGACGAGCAGTACTTC. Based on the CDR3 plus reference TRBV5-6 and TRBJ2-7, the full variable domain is DAGVTQSPTHLIKTRGQQVTLRCSPKSGHDTVSWYQQALGQGPQFIFQYYEEEERQRGNFPDRFSGHQFPNYSSELNVNALLLGDSALYLCASSFSRLDEQYFGPGTRLTVT.

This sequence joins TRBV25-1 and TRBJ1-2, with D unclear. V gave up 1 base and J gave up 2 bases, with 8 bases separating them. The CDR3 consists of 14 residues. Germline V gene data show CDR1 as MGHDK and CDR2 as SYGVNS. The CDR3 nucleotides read TGTGCCAGCAGTGAATCGTCGCAAAACTATGGCTACACCTTC. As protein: CASSESSQNYGYTF.